The rows below give T cell receptor beta chains drawn from one sample of a study of blood T cell repertoires in COVID-19. Assay used: immunoSEQ multiplex PCR; TCRdb lists only in-frame clones, some missing. The sample holds some 80,000 clones, roughly 90% seen once. Sequenced sample: peripheral blood. The receptors were gathered from a human donor in a cohort sampled during active COVID-19. The CDR3 runs from the conserved cysteine through the conserved F or W. The D gene is left open where the match is weak. Size is stated for part of the rows, as once, few or many counts, or as a class when the clone is expanded.

J gene | CDR3 length | D gene | clone size | V gene | CDR3 protein | CDR3 DNA
TRBJ2-1 | 15 | NA | NA | TRBV6-5 | CASSYRESSYNEQFF | TGTGCCAGCAGTTACCGGGAGAGCTCCTACAATGAGCAGTTCTTC
TRBJ2-5 | 13 | NA | few | TRBV6-6 | CASLDTYQETQYF | TGTGCCAGCTTAGATACGTACCAAGAGACCCAGTACTTC
TRBJ1-1 | 14 | NA | few | TRBV28 | CASSPRDISITAFF | TGTGCCAGCAGCCCCCGGGACATCAGTATCACTGCTTTCTTT
TRBJ2-7 | 15 | NA | NA | TRBV30 | CAWSPTGMITGGGYF | TGTGCCTGGAGTCCAACGGGGATGATAACAGGGGGGGGGTACTTC
TRBJ2-7 | 14 | TRBD2 | NA | TRBV6-6 | CASSRSSGPYEQYF | TGTGCCAGCAGTCGATCTAGCGGCCCCTACGAGCAGTACTTC
TRBJ1-1 | 14 | TRBD1 | NA | TRBV7-2 | CASRSNRGGTEAFF | TGTGCCAGCAGAAGCAACAGGGGTGGAACTGAAGCTTTCTTT
TRBJ2-1 | 13 | NA | once | TRBV5-1 | CASRGLAQDEQFF | TGCGCCAGCAGGGGACTTGCCCAGGATGAGCAGTTCTTC
TRBJ1-5 | 15 | TRBD1 | NA | TRBV5-1 | CASSRDREINQPQHF | TGCGCCAGCAGCCGGGACAGGGAGATCAATCAGCCCCAGCATTTT
TRBJ2-7 | 14 | NA | NA | TRBV6-5 | CASRIAVYSYEQYF | TGTGCCAGCAGGATAGCGGTCTACTCCTACGAGCAGTACTTC
TRBJ1-1 | 12 | NA | NA | TRBV2 | CASSGTSAEAFF | TGTGCCAGCAGTGGGACATCTGCTGAAGCTTTCTTT
TRBJ1-5 | 17 | NA | NA | TRBV6-1 | CASSGTERGLSNQPQHF | TGTGCCAGCAGTGGGACAGAGAGGGGCCTTAGCAATCAGCCCCAGCATTTT
TRBJ1-5 | 11 | NA | once | TRBV6-4 | CAGGEDQPQHF | TGTGCCGGAGGAGAGGATCAGCCCCAGCATTTT
TRBJ2-3 | 13 | NA | NA | TRBV11-2 | CASSYRQTDTQYF | TGTGCCAGCAGTTACCGACAGACAGATACGCAGTATTTT
TRBJ1-2 | 16 | TRBD1 | few | TRBV5-1 | CASSLVPGQANYGYTF | TGCGCCAGCAGCTTGGTACCGGGACAGGCTAACTATGGCTACACCTTC
TRBJ1-2 | 15 | NA | NA | TRBV11-2 | CASSFSRGRRGGYTF | TGTGCCAGCTCCTTTTCCCGGGGGAGGAGAGGTGGCTACACCTTC
TRBJ2-7 | 16 | TRBD1 | NA | TRBV19 | CASSRISGQASYEQYF | TGTGCCAGTAGTAGGATCTCGGGACAGGCTTCCTACGAGCAGTACTTC
TRBJ1-4 | 15 | TRBD1 | NA | TRBV18 | CASSRDRVSHEKLFF | TGTGCCAGCTCACGAGACAGGGTGTCGCATGAAAAACTGTTTTTT
TRBJ1-4 | 17 | NA | NA | TRBV4-2 | CASSQANMIFGDEKLFF | TGTGCCAGCAGCCAAGCAAACATGATATTCGGGGATGAAAAACTGTTTTTT
TRBJ1-1 | 15 | TRBD1 | NA | TRBV7-2 | CASAPTGGVNTEAFF | TGTGCCAGTGCCCCAACAGGGGGCGTGAACACTGAAGCTTTCTTT
TRBJ2-1 | 12 | NA | once | TRBV28 | CASAEGHNEQFF | TGTGCCAGCGCGGAGGGTCACAATGAGCAGTTCTTC
TRBJ2-7 | 13 | NA | NA | TRBV6-2/TRBV6-3 | CASSYHSPYEQYF | TGTGCCAGCAGTTACCACAGTCCCTACGAGCAGTACTTC
TRBJ2-7 | 16 | TRBD2 | NA | TRBV7-2 | CASSPHPGLAGVEQYF | TGTGCCAGCAGCCCTCATCCGGGACTAGCGGGAGTCGAGCAGTACTTC
TRBJ1-2 | 11 | NA | few | TRBV25-1 | CASSEWDTYTF | TGTGCCAGCAGTGAATGGGACACCTACACCTTC
TRBJ1-1 | 14 | NA | NA | TRBV6-5 | CASTVGGRETEAFF | TGTGCCAGCACGGTCGGGGGGAGGGAGACTGAAGCTTTCTTT
TRBJ2-3 | 12 | TRBD2 | NA | TRBV12-3/TRBV12-4 | CASTHSGNTQYF | TGTGCCAGCACCCATAGCGGGAATACGCAGTATTTT
TRBJ2-7 | 17 | NA | NA | TRBV6-2/TRBV6-3 | CASSRPSVTSLMYEQYF | TGTGCCAGCAGCCGGCCTTCGGTGACATCTCTCATGTACGAGCAGTACTTC
TRBJ1-4 | 16 | NA | NA | TRBV2 | CASRRVGGAPNEKLFF | TGTGCCAGCAGACGGGTGGGGGGTGCGCCTAATGAAAAACTGTTTTTT
TRBJ2-2 | 16 | TRBD1 | NA | TRBV7-6 | CASSPYTDRGPGELFF | TGTGCCAGCAGCCCCTACACCGACAGGGGGCCCGGGGAGCTGTTTTTT
TRBJ1-2 | 13 | TRBD1 | NA | TRBV6-5 | CASSPGGAYGYTF | TGTGCCAGCAGCCCAGGGGGCGCCTATGGCTACACCTTC
TRBJ1-4 | 14 | TRBD1 | NA | TRBV30 | CAWSDGQGWEKLFF | TGTGCCTGGAGCGACGGACAGGGGTGGGAAAAACTGTTTTTT